The 20 T cell receptor beta chains below come from one sample, sequenced in a study of T cells in Graves' hyperthyroidism and ophthalmopathy. Researchers took RNA transcripts and amplified the TCR beta CDR3 regions from them. Using the HTBI primer set, a first-round RT-PCR was run on the TCR CDR3. TCRdb re-called the multiplex PCR reads through MiXCR, storing one row per CDR3 protein. The sample records roughly 240,000 distinct CDR3 sequences, about 24% being singletons. Sequences were obtained from blood. The receptors stem from a woman in her forties with Graves' ophthalmopathy.

This clonotype was seen ten or more times. This chain connects TRBV6-5 to TRBJ1-5, with D possibly TRBD1 on 6 matching bases. The germline CDR1 and CDR2 sequences are MNHEY and SVGAGI. The V end was cut by 6 bases, the J end by 0 bases, with 15 bases between. The CDR3 consists of 16 residues. The DNA for the CDR3 is TGTGCCAGCAGCCGAGGGGGACCCCATAGCAATCAGCCCCAGCATTTT. Encoded protein: CASSRGGPHSNQPQHF.

This clonotype was found many times. The chain links TRBV11-2 to TRBJ1-1; D gene unclear. The CDR3 covers 13 residues. CDR1 SGHAT and CDR2 FQNNGV come from the germline V gene. V was shortened by 4 bases and J by 1 base, with 7 bases between the two germline ends. The CDR3 DNA sequence: TGTGCCAGCAGCTCCCGGGGGAACACTGAAGCTTTCTTT. Its translation: CASSSRGNTEAFF.

A word on this clonotype: This clone may be a read error of a much larger clone one base away. The J gene is TRBJ2-7, the V gene TRBV3-1, with D possibly being TRBD2 (6 bases). Germline assignment: CDR1 LGHDT and CDR2 YNNKEL (reference sequence). CDR3 size: 15 residues. CDR3 amino acids: CAGSPSGTSTYEQYF. The CDR3 nucleotides read TGTGCCGGCAGCCCGTCCGGGACTTCTACCTACGAGCAGTACTTC.

This clonotype has at least ten counts. This chain uses TRBV6-1 with TRBJ1-2; D not resolved. The CDR3 sequence is 12 residues long. The germline V gene encodes CDR1 MNHNS and CDR2 SASEGT. Trimming stripped 3 bases from V and 4 bases from J, with 6 bases between. CDR3: CASSDWVYGYTF. As DNA, the CDR3 is TGTGCCAGCAGTGATTGGGTCTATGGCTACACCTTC.

This clonotype was observed at least ten times. The chain uses TRBV6-5 and TRBJ1-3, with D possibly TRBD1 on 6 matching bases. Trimming pared 6 bases from V and 2 bases from J, leaving 14 bases between. Germline values: CDR1 MNHEY, CDR2 SVGAGI. CDR3 length: 15 amino acids. In nucleotides, the CDR3 is TGTGCCAGCAGCAGCGGGGGCACTCCTGGAAACACCATATATTTT. This sequence encodes CASSSGGTPGNTIYF.

This clonotype occurred many times. The V gene is TRBV6-5, the J gene TRBJ2-5, with a weak D call TRBD1 (5 bases). Germline V gene sequence: CDR1 MNHEY, CDR2 SVGAGI. The V end lost 0 bases, the J end lost 5 bases, and 13 bases lay between the germline ends. The CDR3 loop spans 15 amino acids. CDR3 sequence (DNA): TGTGCCAGCAGTTACTCACAGGCCGCCAGGGAGACCCAGTACTTC. It specifies CASSYSQAARETQYF.

This clonotype was seen repeatedly, ten times or more. The gene calls are TRBV6-5 and TRBJ1-1, with D perhaps matching TRBD1 (5 bases). This CDR3 spans 14 amino acids. From germline, CDR1 is MNHEY and CDR2 SVGAGI. V lost 0 bases to trimming and J lost 2 bases, with 7 bases between them. This CDR3 reads CASSYSTVNTEAFF. The CDR3 bases are TGTGCCAGCAGTTACTCGACAGTCAACACTGAAGCTTTCTTT.

This chain links TRBV12-3 or TRBV12-4 with TRBJ1-1; D is ambiguous. There are 15 residues in the CDR3. Trimming took off 3 bases at V and 1 base at J, with 12 bases between the two ends. The CDR3 DNA reads as TGTGCCAGCAGTTTGGGAAGGGTGGGGAACACTGAAGCTTTCTTT. Encoded protein: CASSLGRVGNTEAFF.

In its sample, this clonotype was seen many times. Since the CDR3 does not end with the conserved phenylalanine or tryptophan, this likely comes from a read error. V and J are TRBV12-3 or TRBV12-4 and TRBJ1-1, with D possibly TRBD1 on 5 matching bases. The CDR3 totals 14 residues. V lost 4 bases, J lost 8 bases, and 17 bases lay in between. The CDR3 spells CASSSGTAIQEAFL. In nucleotides, the CDR3 is TGTGCCAGCAGTTCCGGGACGGCCATCCAGGAAGCTTTCCTT.

This clonotype has at least ten counts. The rearrangement links TRBV10-1 to TRBJ2-5; D is undetermined. The germline V and J ends were trimmed by 0 bases and 4 bases, with 3 bases remaining between them. The CDR3 is 12 residues long. Per germline, CDR1 WNHNN and CDR2 SYGVQD (reference sequence). The CDR3 is CASSESRETQYF. CDR3 coding DNA: TGCGCCAGCAGTGAGTCGAGAGAGACCCAGTACTTC.

The rearrangement uses TRBV18 and TRBJ1-1; no clear D. Germline CDR1 is KGHSH and CDR2 is LQKENI. V was clipped by 3 bases and J by 2 bases, with 13 bases between them. This CDR3 comprises 15 residues. The CDR3, as DNA: TGTGCCAGCTCACCCTCAAAGGCACTAAACACTGAAGCTTTCTTT. Protein: CASSPSKALNTEAFF.

This clonotype was recorded many times. This sequence joins TRBV20-1 and TRBJ2-5, with 12 bases aligning to TRBD2. Germline lookup yields CDR1 DFQATT and CDR2 SNEGSKA (reference sequence). J lost 4 bases, V lost 6 bases, and 12 bases had no gene match. The CDR3 covers 16 residues. For the CDR3, the DNA is TGCAGTGCCTCACGGCTAGCGGGAGGGCCTGGAGAGACCCAGTACTTC. Protein: CSASRLAGGPGETQYF.

This clonotype was observed many times. This chain joins TRBV19 and TRBJ1-5; 7 nucleotides align to TRBD1. The germline gives CDR1 LNHDA, CDR2 SQIVND (reference sequence). The CDR3 is 14 residues long. V gave up 10 bases and J gave up 4 bases; unmatched junction bases: 10. CDR3: CATAETGRNQPQHF. The CDR3 nucleotides are TGTGCCACCGCTGAGACAGGGCGGAATCAGCCCCAGCATTTT. The full variable domain, completed using reference TRBV19 and TRBJ1-5, is DGGITQSPKYLFRKEGQNVTLSCEQNLNHDAMYWYRQDPGQGLRLIYYSQIVNDFQKGDIAEGYSVSREKKESFPLTVTSAQKNPTAFYLCATAETGRNQPQHFGDGTRLSIL.

This clonotype was seen many times. CDR3 residues: CASSLRQGAAPVGGYTF. In DNA form, the CDR3 reads TGTGCCAGCAGCCTCAGACAGGGGGCCGCCCCCGTGGGTGGCTACACCTTC. The rearrangement uses TRBV4-2 and TRBJ1-2; TRBD1 aligns across 10 bases. Germline V lookup: CDR1 LGHNA, CDR2 YNFKEQ. The trim removed 4 bases at V and 7 bases at J, leaving 15 bases unmatched. The CDR3 extends over 17 amino acids.

This clonotype came up many times. This chain joins TRBV29-1 and TRBJ2-7; possible D gene TRBD1, 5 bases. This CDR3 region has 13 residues. V was pared by 5 bases and J by 2 bases, with 13 bases between. Germline V lookup: CDR1 SQVTM, CDR2 ANQGSEA. The CDR3 protein is CSVTTERTYEQYF. In DNA form, the CDR3 reads TGCAGCGTTACGACAGAGAGAACCTACGAGCAGTACTTC.

This clonotype has a count of ten or more. The chain couples TRBV28 to TRBJ2-7; D assignment may be TRBD1 or TRBD2 (5 bases each). Germline-derived CDR1 and CDR2 are MDHEN and SYDVKM. The CDR3 consists of 15 residues. V shed 6 bases and J shed 1 base, with 16 bases lying between them. The CDR3 DNA reads TGTGCCAGCAGCCCCCCCCGGGACCCATCCTACGAGCAGTACTTC. This codes for CASSPPRDPSYEQYF.

This clonotype appeared many times. V gene TRBV30 combines with J gene TRBJ2-7, with a weak D call TRBD2 (6 bases). V lost 5 bases to trimming and J lost 1 base, with 15 bases between them. CDR1 and CDR2 from the germline V gene are GTSNPN and SVGIG (reference sequence). CDR3 length equals 14 residues. CDR3 nucleotide sequence: TGTGCCTGGGCGACCGGGACTGGGTCCTACGAGCAGTACTTC. Translation: CAWATGTGSYEQYF. The full variable domain, in which reference TRBV30 and TRBJ2-7 provide the parts outside the CDR3, is SQTIHQWPATLVQPVGSPLSLECTVEGTSNPNLYWYRQAAGRGLQLLFYSVGIGQISSEVPQNLSASRPQDRQFILSSKKLLLSDSGFYLCAWATGTGSYEQYFGPGTRLTVT.

On this clonotype itself: A read error may be the cause here, since a much bigger clone is one base away. The chain has TRBV20-1 and TRBJ1-1, with D maybe TRBD1 (5 bases). In germline, CDR1 is DFQATT, CDR2 SNEGSKA (reference sequence). The CDR3 has 14 residues. The V end was cut by 2 bases, the J end by 5 bases, with 15 bases between. In DNA form, the CDR3 reads TGCAGTGCTAGACACCACAAAAGGGGTACTGAAGCTTTCTTT. Translating it yields CSARHHKRGTEAFF.

This clonotype was observed at least ten times. V gene TRBV6-1 combines with J gene TRBJ2-4, with 8 bases aligning to TRBD1. CDR3 size: 17 residues. The J segment lost 4 bases and the V segment lost 2 bases, leaving 10 bases of the junction unmatched. The germline V gene has CDR1 MNHNS and CDR2 SASEGT. In DNA, the CDR3 is TGTGCCAGCAGTGAATCCGAGGACAGGGTAGCTAAAAACATTCAGTACTTC. Translation: CASSESEDRVAKNIQYF.

This clonotype came up many times. The V gene is TRBV30, the J gene TRBJ1-2; a weak D match, TRBD1 (6 bases). This CDR3 contains 14 residues. The V gene's germline CDR1 is GTSNPN and CDR2 SVGIG (reference sequence). Trimming removed 1 base at V and 4 bases at J, with 13 bases between. The DNA of the CDR3 is TGTGCCTGGAGTGAGGGGGGGCGCCGCTATGGCTACACCTTC. It encodes CAWSEGGRRYGYTF.